This entry is about one TCR beta chain. Antigen specificity is unknown. It was across several immunoSEQ plates that each subset's genomic DNA was evenly split. Some clones are missing from TCRdb's copy, which holds only in-frame ones; the method was immunoSEQ multiplex PCR. In the table there are some 500,000 clones, 90% to 96% of which are singletons. Germline V lookup: CDR1 SGHVS, CDR2 FQNEAQ. This CDR3 is built from 15 residues. Trimming left V 4 bases short and J 4 bases short, with 15 bases between. The data are from a study of shared clonotypes between healthy human individuals. Study outcomes and limitations: Memory subsets had estimated richness that was generally smaller than that of naive subsets. Investigators collected only blood, and repertoires in tissues likely differ. The donor pool, a small one, limited the genetic and exposure-history diversity represented.

This sequence originates from a woman in her thirties in good health. The chain joins TRBV7-8 to TRBJ2-3; D uncertain. Sequenced material: naive CD4+ T cells sorted from blood. The subset: CD45RA+ positively selected. CDR3 DNA sequence: TGTGCCAGCAGCTGGCCTCCTGAAAGGTCAGATACGCAGTATTTT. Translation: CASSWPPERSDTQYF. Full variable domain (rest looked up from reference TRBV7-8 and TRBJ2-3): GAGVSQSPRYKVAKRGQDVALRCDPISGHVSLFWYQQALGQGPEFLTYFQNEAQLDKSGLPSDRFFAERPEGSVSTLKIQRTQQEDSAVYLCASSWPPERSDTQYFGPGTRLTVL.